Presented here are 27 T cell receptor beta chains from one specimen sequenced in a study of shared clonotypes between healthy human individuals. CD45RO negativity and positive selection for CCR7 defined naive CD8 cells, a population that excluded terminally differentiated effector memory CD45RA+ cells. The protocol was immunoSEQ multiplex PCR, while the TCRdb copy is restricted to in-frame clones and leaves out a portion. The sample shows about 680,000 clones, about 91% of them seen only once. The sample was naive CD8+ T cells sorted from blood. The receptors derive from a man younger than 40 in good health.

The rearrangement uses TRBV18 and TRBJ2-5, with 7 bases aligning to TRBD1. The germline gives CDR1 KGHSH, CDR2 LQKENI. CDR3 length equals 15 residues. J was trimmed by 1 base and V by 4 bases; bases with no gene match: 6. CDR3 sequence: CASSRQGEPQETQYF. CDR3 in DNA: TGTGCCAGCTCACGACAGGGCGAGCCCCAAGAGACCCAGTACTTC.

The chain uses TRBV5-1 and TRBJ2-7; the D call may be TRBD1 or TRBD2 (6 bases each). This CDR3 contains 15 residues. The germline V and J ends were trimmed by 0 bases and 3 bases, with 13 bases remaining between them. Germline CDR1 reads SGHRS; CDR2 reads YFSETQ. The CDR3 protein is CASSLAGGGGYEQYF. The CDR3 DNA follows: TGCGCCAGCAGCTTGGCCGGAGGGGGTGGCTACGAGCAGTACTTC.

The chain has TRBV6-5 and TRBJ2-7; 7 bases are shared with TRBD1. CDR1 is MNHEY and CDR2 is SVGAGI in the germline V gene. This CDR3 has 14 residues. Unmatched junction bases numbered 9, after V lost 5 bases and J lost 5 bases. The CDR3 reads CASSPELGGHEQYF. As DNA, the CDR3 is TGTGCCAGCAGTCCCGAGTTAGGGGGCCACGAGCAGTACTTC.

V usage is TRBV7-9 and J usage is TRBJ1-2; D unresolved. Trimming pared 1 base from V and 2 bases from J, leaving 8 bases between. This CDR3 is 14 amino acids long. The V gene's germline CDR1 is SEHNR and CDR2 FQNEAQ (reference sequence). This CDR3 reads CASSLDFRNYGYTF. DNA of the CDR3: TGTGCCAGCAGCTTAGATTTTCGCAACTATGGCTACACCTTC.

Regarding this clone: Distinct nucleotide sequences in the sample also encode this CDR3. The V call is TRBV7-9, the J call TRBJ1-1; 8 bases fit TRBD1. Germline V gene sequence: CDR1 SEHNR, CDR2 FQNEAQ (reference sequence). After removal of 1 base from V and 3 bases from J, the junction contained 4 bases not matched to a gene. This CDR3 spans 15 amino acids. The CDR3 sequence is CASSLGQGADTEAFF. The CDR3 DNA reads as TGTGCCAGCAGCTTAGGGCAGGGGGCTGACACTGAAGCTTTCTTT.

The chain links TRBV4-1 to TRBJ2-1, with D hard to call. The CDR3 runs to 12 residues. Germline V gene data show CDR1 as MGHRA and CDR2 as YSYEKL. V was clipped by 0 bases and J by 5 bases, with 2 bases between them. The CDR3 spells CASSQDHNEQFF. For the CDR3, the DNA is TGCGCCAGCAGCCAAGATCACAATGAGCAGTTCTTC.

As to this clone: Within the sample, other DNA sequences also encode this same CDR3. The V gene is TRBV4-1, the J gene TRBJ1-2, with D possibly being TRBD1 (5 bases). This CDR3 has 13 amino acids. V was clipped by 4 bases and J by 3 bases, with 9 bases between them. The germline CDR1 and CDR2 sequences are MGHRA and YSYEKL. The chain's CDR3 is CASSRGGDYGYTF. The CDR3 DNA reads TGCGCCAGCAGCCGGGGCGGTGACTATGGCTACACCTTC.

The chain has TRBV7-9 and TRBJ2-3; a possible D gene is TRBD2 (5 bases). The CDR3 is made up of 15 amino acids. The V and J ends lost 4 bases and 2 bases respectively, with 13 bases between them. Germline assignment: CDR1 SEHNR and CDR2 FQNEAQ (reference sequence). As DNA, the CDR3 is TGTGCCAGCAGCTCGCAAACCGGGAACACAGATACGCAGTATTTT. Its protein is CASSSQTGNTDTQYF. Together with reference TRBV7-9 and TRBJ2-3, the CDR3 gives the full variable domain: DTGVSQNPRHKITKRGQNVTFRCDPISEHNRLYWYRQTLGQGPEFLTYFQNEAQLEKSRLLSDRFSAERPKGSFSTLEIQRTEQGDSAMYLCASSSQTGNTDTQYFGPGTRLTVL.

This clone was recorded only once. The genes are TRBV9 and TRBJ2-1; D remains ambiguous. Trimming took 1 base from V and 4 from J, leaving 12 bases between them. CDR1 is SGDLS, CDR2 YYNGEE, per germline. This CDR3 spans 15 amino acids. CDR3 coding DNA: TGTGCCAGCAGCGTATCGCGTGCGCCTTACAATGAGCAGTTCTTC. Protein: CASSVSRAPYNEQFF.

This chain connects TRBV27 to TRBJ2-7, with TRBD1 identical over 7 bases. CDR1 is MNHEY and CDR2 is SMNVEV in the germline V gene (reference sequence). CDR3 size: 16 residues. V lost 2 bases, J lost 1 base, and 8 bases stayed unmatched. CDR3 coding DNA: TGTGCCAGCAGTTTAGAACAGGGGCCGAGATCCTACGAGCAGTACTTC. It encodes CASSLEQGPRSYEQYF.

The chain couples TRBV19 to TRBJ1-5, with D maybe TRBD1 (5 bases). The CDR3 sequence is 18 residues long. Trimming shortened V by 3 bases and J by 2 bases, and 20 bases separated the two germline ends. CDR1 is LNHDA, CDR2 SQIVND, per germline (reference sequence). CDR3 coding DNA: TGTGCCAGTAGTATCGACAGAGAAAGGGGAGGTCGCAATCAGCCCCAGCATTTT. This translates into CASSIDRERGGRNQPQHF.

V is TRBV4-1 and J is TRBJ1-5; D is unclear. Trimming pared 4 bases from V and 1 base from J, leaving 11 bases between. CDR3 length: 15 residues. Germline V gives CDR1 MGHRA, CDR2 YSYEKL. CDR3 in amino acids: CASSRLEGSNQPQHF. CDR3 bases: TGCGCCAGCAGCCGCCTAGAAGGGAGCAATCAGCCCCAGCATTTT.

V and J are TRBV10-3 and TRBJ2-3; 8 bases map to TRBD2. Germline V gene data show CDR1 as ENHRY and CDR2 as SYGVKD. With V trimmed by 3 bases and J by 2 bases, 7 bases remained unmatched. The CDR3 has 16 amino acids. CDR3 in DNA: TGTGCCATCAGTGACCTCTGGCGGGAGGACACAGATACGCAGTATTTT. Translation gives CAISDLWREDTDTQYF.

CDR3 nucleotides: TGTGCCAGCAGTGACACAGGGGGCCTTGAGCAGTACTTC. This encodes CASSDTGGLEQYF. This chain joins TRBV27 and TRBJ2-7; 9 positions agree with TRBD1. The junction had 6 bases not matched to a gene; V was cut back by 5 bases and J by 7 bases. Germline lookup yields CDR1 MNHEY and CDR2 SMNVEV (reference sequence). The CDR3 totals 13 residues.

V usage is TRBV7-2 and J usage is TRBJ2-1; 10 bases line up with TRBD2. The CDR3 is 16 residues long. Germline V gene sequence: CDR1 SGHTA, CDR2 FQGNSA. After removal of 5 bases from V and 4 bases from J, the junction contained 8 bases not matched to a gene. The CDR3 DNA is TGTGCCAGCAGCAGGTACACTAGCGGGGCTTACAATGAGCAGTTCTTC. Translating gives CASSRYTSGAYNEQFF.

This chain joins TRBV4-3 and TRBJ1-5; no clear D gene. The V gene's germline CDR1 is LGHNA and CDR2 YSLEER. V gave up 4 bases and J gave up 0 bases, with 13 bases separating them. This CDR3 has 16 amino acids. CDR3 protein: CASSPTPGNSNQPQHF. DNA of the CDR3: TGCGCCAGCAGCCCGACCCCGGGGAATAGCAATCAGCCCCAGCATTTT.

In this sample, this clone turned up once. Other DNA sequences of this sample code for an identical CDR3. The CDR3 region is CASSFRMNTEAFF. The CDR3 coding sequence is TGTGCCAGCAGTTTTCGAATGAACACTGAAGCTTTCTTT. The J gene is TRBJ1-1, the V gene TRBV28; D is unresolved. Germline V CDR1 and CDR2: MDHEN, SYDVKM. Between the trimmed V and J ends, which lost 3 bases and 0 bases, there was a span of 5 bases. This CDR3 spans 13 amino acids.

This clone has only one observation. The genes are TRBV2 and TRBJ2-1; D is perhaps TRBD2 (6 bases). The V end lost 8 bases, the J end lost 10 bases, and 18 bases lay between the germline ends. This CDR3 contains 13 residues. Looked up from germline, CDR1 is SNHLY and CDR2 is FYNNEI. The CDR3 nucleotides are TGTGCCAGCGAAGATAACACCGCGGGAGAGCAGTTCTTC. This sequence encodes CASEDNTAGEQFF. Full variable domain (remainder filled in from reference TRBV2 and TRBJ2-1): EPEVTQTPSHQVTQMGQEVILRCVPISNHLYFYWYRQILGQKVEFLVSFYNNEISEKSEIFDDQFSVERPDGSNFTLKIRSTKLEDSAMYFCASEDNTAGEQFFGPGTRLTVL.

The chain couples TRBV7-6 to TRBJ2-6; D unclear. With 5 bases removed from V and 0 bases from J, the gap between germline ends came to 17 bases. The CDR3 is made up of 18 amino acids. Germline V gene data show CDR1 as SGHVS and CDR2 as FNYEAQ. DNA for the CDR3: TGTGCCAGCAGCCAACTTGCCGCTGCGCTCTCTGGGGCCAACGTCCTGACTTTC. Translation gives CASSQLAAALSGANVLTF.

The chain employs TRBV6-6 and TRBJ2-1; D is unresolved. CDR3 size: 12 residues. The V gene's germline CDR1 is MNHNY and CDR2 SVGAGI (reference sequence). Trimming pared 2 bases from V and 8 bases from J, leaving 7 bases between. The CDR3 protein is CASSYPGDEQFF. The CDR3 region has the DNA TGTGCCAGCAGTTACCCTGGGGATGAGCAGTTCTTC.

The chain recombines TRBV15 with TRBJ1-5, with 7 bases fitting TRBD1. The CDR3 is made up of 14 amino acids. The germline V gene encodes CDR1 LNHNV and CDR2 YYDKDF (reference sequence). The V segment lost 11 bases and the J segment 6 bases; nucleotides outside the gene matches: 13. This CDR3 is CAVRGGQNGQPQHF. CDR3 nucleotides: TGTGCCGTCCGAGGGGGACAGAATGGTCAGCCCCAGCATTTT.

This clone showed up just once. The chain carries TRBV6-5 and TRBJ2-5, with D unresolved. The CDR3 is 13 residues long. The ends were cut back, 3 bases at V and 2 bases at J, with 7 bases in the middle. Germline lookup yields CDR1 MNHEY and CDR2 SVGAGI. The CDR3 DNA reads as TGTGCCAGCAGTTATCACCTTCAAGAGACCCAGTACTTC. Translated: CASSYHLQETQYF.

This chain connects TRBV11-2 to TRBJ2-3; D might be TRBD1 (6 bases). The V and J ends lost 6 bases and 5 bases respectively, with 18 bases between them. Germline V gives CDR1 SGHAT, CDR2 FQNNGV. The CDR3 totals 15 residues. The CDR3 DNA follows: TGTGCCAGCAGTTTTACAGGGAGATGGGAAGATACGCAGTATTTT. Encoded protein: CASSFTGRWEDTQYF.

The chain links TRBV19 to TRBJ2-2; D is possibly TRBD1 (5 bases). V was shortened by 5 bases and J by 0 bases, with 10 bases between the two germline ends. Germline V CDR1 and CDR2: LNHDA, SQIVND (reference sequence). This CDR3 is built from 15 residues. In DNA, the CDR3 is TGTGCCAGTAGTCTGACAGTGACGAACACCGGGGAGCTGTTTTTT. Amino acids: CASSLTVTNTGELFF.

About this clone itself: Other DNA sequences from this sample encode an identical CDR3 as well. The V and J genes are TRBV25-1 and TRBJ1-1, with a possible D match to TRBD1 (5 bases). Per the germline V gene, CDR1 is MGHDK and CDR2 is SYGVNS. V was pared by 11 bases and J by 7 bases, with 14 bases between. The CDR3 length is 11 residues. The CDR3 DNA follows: TGTGCCGGGGGGACGGGCAGTGAAGCTTTCTTT. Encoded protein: CAGGTGSEAFF.

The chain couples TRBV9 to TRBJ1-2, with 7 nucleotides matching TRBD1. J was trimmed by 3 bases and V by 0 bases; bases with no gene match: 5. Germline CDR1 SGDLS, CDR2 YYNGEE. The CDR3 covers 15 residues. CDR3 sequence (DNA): TGTGCCAGCAGCGTAGGCGAGGGGGCGGACTATGGCTACACCTTC. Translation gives CASSVGEGADYGYTF.

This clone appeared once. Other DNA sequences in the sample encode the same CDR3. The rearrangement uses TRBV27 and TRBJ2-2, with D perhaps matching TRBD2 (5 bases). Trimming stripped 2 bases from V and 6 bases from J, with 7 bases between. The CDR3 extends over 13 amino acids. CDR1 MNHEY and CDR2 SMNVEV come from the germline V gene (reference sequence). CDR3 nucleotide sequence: TGTGCCAGCAGTTTAGGAGGACCCGGGGAGCTGTTTTTT. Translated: CASSLGGPGELFF.